The clone carrying this T cell receptor (beta chain) came up many times. Its antigen is currently unknown. The length of the CDR3 is 18 residues. The V segment lost 0 bases and the J segment 0 bases; nucleotides outside the gene matches: 9. CDR1 and CDR2 from the germline V gene are LGHNA and YSLEER. The record originates from a study of human T cells and chemical hapten exposure. Overall study context: A 2 cm by 2 cm inner upper arm patch received 2% DPC for sensitization. During the approximately 24-week study period, patients had diphenylcyclopropenone applied to the scalp every week. The study's findings and limits: Expanded TCR counts at PT1 were positively correlated with the patch test score.

Time point: pre-sensitization, week 0. Specified treatment: therapeutic diphenylcyclopropenone sensitization with weekly scalp DPC. Someone pulled total RNA out of unfractionated whole blood. One entry per CDR3 protein, called by TCRdb with MiXCR from the RACE reads. The table records over 50,000 distinct CDR3 sequences, roughly 9% of them present only once. The chain joins TRBV4-3 to TRBJ2-3; 7 bases match TRBD2. This sample comprised whole blood, obtained in connection with sensitization to the hapten diphenylcyclopropenone (DPC). The origin of this receptor is a woman under 40 with alopecia areata. Some clones in this sample may be carry-over from other donors' samples. CDR3 DNA: TGCGCCAGCAGCCAAGATTATGGGGGAGGGACTAGCACAGATACGCAGTATTTT. Protein sequence: CASSQDYGGGTSTDTQYF.